The next 21 T cell receptor beta chains were all read from a single sample in a study of cytotoxic CD8 clonotypes in ibrutinib-treated CLL. This table comes from immunoSEQ multiplex PCR, and its TCRdb copy is limited to in-frame clones, with some not included. The table includes approximately 330,000 clones, about 80% detected once. The material was PBMCs, obtained before ibrutinib treatment. These receptors were collected from a human donor with chronic lymphocytic leukemia.

This chain links TRBV7-2 with TRBJ2-7; 8 bases fit TRBD1. The germline gives CDR1 SGHTA, CDR2 FQGNSA. The CDR3 totals 15 residues. Germline trimming cut 5 bases from V and 2 bases from J; bases unmatched to any gene: 8. The CDR3 DNA sequence: TGTGCCAGCAGCCTAGACCGGGACAGGCCCTACGAGCAGTACTTC. This gives the protein CASSLDRDRPYEQYF.

This clone has only one observation. The CDR3 DNA follows: TGCGCCAGCAGCTTGGGAAGCGGCAGGGGCGAGAACACTGAAGCTTTCTTT. The encoded protein is CASSLGSGRGENTEAFF. The chain is built from TRBV5-1 and TRBJ1-1, with a tentative D call TRBD1 (6 bases). V lost 0 bases and J lost 1, with 16 bases in between. The CDR3 runs to 17 residues. In germline, CDR1 is SGHRS, CDR2 YFSETQ.

This clone was observed a handful of times. This chain connects TRBV5-4 to TRBJ1-2; D gene uncertain. This CDR3 has 13 residues. CDR1 is SGHNT and CDR2 is YYREEE in the germline V gene (reference sequence). With 4 bases removed from V and 7 bases from J, the gap between germline ends came to 14 bases. The DNA for the CDR3 is TGTGCCAGCAGCGGGCCGCGGGTCGGTGGCTACACCTTC. Its translation: CASSGPRVGGYTF.

The chain joins TRBV7-8 to TRBJ2-2, with D perhaps TRBD1 (6 bases). Deletions cut 5 bases from V and 5 bases from J, with 18 bases between. CDR1 SGHVS and CDR2 FQNEAQ come from the germline V gene. The CDR3 is 16 residues long. The CDR3, as DNA: TGTGCCAGCAGCCCTCGGACAGCCCCTTTGACCGGGGAGCTGTTTTTT. Translated, it gives CASSPRTAPLTGELFF.

In DNA form, the CDR3 reads TGTGCCAGCAGCCCGGGGACTAGCGGGAGGTTAGGAACCCAGTACTTC. This sequence encodes CASSPGTSGRLGTQYF. The chain carries TRBV5-4 and TRBJ2-5, with 15 positions matching TRBD2. This CDR3 is built from 16 residues. V shed 4 bases and J 8 bases; nucleotides not matched to a gene: 9. Germline values: CDR1 SGHNT, CDR2 YYREEE (reference sequence). The full variable domain, in which reference TRBV5-4 and TRBJ2-5 provide the parts outside the CDR3, is ETGVTQSPTHLIKTRGQQVTLRCSSQSGHNTVSWYQQALGQGPQFIFQYYREEENGRGNFPPRFSGLQFPNYSSELNVNALELDDSALYLCASSPGTSGRLGTQYFGPGTRLLVL.

The gene calls are TRBV5-1 and TRBJ1-3; 11 bases map to TRBD1. The germline gives CDR1 SGHRS, CDR2 YFSETQ. J was trimmed by 0 bases and V by 4 bases; bases with no gene match: 3. The CDR3 has 16 residues. The CDR3 protein is CASSEGTGGSGNTIYF. The CDR3 bases are TGCGCCAGCAGCGAAGGGACAGGGGGCTCTGGAAACACCATATATTTT.

This chain uses TRBV6-1 with TRBJ1-5, with D unclear. In germline, CDR1 is MNHNS, CDR2 SASEGT. The CDR3 is 16 amino acids. V dropped 1 base and J dropped 0 bases, with 10 bases sitting between them. DNA of the CDR3: TGTGCCAGCAGTGAAGTCGGATCGTATAGCAATCAGCCCCAGCATTTT. Translation gives CASSEVGSYSNQPQHF.

The chain has TRBV10-3 and TRBJ2-7; perhaps TRBD1 as D (6 bases). V lost 2 bases to trimming and J lost 1 base, with 9 bases between them. CDR1 and CDR2 (germline): ENHRY, SYGVKD. The CDR3 is 14 residues long. CDR3 loop: CAISETTGSYEQYF. For the CDR3, the DNA is TGTGCCATCAGTGAGACTACAGGGTCCTACGAGCAGTACTTC.

The chain recombines TRBV10-3 with TRBJ2-3, with 11 bases that match TRBD2. The CDR3 length is 17 residues. The germline CDR1 and CDR2 sequences are ENHRY and SYGVKD. Trimming removed 4 bases from V and 1 base from J; junction bases left unmatched: 7. As DNA, the CDR3 is TGTGCCATCAGTGGGCCTCAGACTAGCGGGGGCACAGATACGCAGTATTTT. Protein product: CAISGPQTSGGTDTQYF.

This clone has only a few counts. The gene calls are TRBV7-3 and TRBJ2-7; TRBD2 matches at 8 bases. Looked up from germline, CDR1 is SGHTA and CDR2 is FQGTGA. There are 12 residues in the CDR3. Unmatched junction bases numbered 8, after V lost 4 bases and J lost 12 bases. DNA of the CDR3: TGTGCCAGCAGCTCCCGGGAGGGCCCACTGTACTTC. Translating it yields CASSSREGPLYF.

This clone was observed a few times. The rearrangement joins TRBV28 to TRBJ1-5; no definite D call. The V gene lost 6 bases and the J gene lost 5 bases, with 8 bases spanning the gap. This CDR3 region has 12 residues. Germline loops: CDR1 MDHEN, CDR2 SYDVKM. This CDR3 reads CASSLPYQPQHF. The CDR3 bases are TGTGCCAGCAGCTTGCCGTATCAGCCCCAGCATTTT. Full variable domain (remainder filled in from reference TRBV28 and TRBJ1-5): DVKVTQSSRYLVKRTGEKVFLECVQDMDHENMFWYRQDPGLGLRLIYFSYDVKMKEKGDIPEGYSVSREKKERFSLILESASTNQTSMYLCASSLPYQPQHFGDGTRLSIL.

This clone was picked up one time. The CDR3 here is CASSQAGGRNLYYGYTF. The CDR3 DNA sequence: TGCGCCAGCAGCCAAGCAGGGGGCCGGAACCTCTACTATGGCTACACCTTC. The chain has TRBV4-1 and TRBJ1-2, with 8 bases matching TRBD1. Trimming took 1 base from V and 3 from J; bases not matched to a gene: 10. The CDR3 is 17 amino acids. CDR1 is MGHRA and CDR2 is YSYEKL in the germline V gene.

A word on this clone: This same CDR3 is encoded by further DNA sequences in the sample. The chain combines TRBV5-1 with TRBJ2-2; no definite D call. The V gene lost 0 bases and the J gene lost 3 bases, with 9 bases spanning the gap. This CDR3 is built from 15 residues. Germline CDR1 reads SGHRS; CDR2 reads YFSETQ. CDR3 sequence (DNA): TGCGCCAGCAGCTTGGAGGTCGCTTACACCGGGGAGCTGTTTTTT. Encoded protein: CASSLEVAYTGELFF.

The J gene is TRBJ2-7, the V gene TRBV6-5, with D possibly matching TRBD2 (5 bases). The CDR3 sequence is 12 residues long. Trimming pared 6 bases from V and 4 bases from J, leaving 10 bases between. Germline assignment: CDR1 MNHEY and CDR2 SVGAGI. The CDR3 bases are TGTGCCAGCAGCCAACGCGGGTACGAGCAGTACTTC. It is translated as CASSQRGYEQYF.

The gene calls are TRBV2 and TRBJ2-1, with D perhaps matching TRBD2 (6 bases). The germline V gene encodes CDR1 SNHLY and CDR2 FYNNEI. The CDR3 sequence is 14 residues long. V was trimmed by 5 bases and J by 7 bases, leaving 15 bases between them. CDR3 region: CASSPGPRGNEQFF. The DNA for the CDR3 is TGTGCCAGCAGTCCGGGTCCACGGGGGAATGAGCAGTTCTTC.

This chain joins TRBV19 and TRBJ1-5; perhaps TRBD1 as D (5 bases). The CDR3 runs to 15 residues. Germline CDR1 is LNHDA and CDR2 is SQIVND (reference sequence). Trimming shortened V by 5 bases and J by 4 bases, and 15 bases separated the two germline ends. CDR3 sequence reads: CASSHVRGQNQPQHF. CDR3 bases: TGTGCCAGTAGTCATGTGAGGGGTCAAAATCAGCCCCAGCATTTT.

This clone appeared a single time. The chain uses TRBV7-9 and TRBJ2-3; unclear D gene. The ends were cut back, 5 bases at V and 1 base at J, with 16 bases in the middle. CDR1 and CDR2 from the germline V gene are SEHNR and FQNEAQ (reference sequence). This CDR3 comprises 16 residues. The CDR3 spells CASSQYPPGGTDTQYF. The CDR3 DNA sequence: TGTGCCAGCAGCCAATATCCACCCGGCGGCACAGATACGCAGTATTTT.

The chain has TRBV18 and TRBJ1-2, with TRBD1 as a possible D gene (5 bases). V lost 5 bases and J lost 6, with 19 bases in between. Germline V CDR1 and CDR2: KGHSH, LQKENI. This CDR3 contains 15 residues. Here the CDR3 DNA reads TGTGCCAGCTCATCTACCGTAGGGGCGCTTGATGGCTACACCTTC. Translating gives CASSSTVGALDGYTF.

This chain uses TRBV5-8 with TRBJ1-5; no definite D call. Trimming took 1 base from V and 2 from J, leaving 13 bases between them. Per the germline V gene, CDR1 is SGHTS and CDR2 is YDEGEE. The length of the CDR3 is 16 residues. CDR3 loop: CASSLTVFGGNQPQHF. The CDR3 DNA is TGTGCCAGCAGCTTGACGGTTTTCGGAGGCAATCAGCCCCAGCATTTT. The variable domain in full, with the rest retrieved from reference TRBV5-8 and TRBJ1-5, is EAGVTQSPTHLIKTRGQQATLRCSPISGHTSVYWYQQALGLGLQFLLWYDEGEERNRGNFPPRFSGRQFPNYSSELNVNALELEDSALYLCASSLTVFGGNQPQHFGDGTRLSIL.

The genes are TRBV7-6 and TRBJ2-1; D is undetermined. In germline, CDR1 is SGHVS, CDR2 FNYEAQ. V dropped 0 bases and J dropped 10 bases, with 13 bases sitting between them. This CDR3 contains 14 residues. The CDR3 nucleotides are TGTGCCAGCAGCTTAGCTGTGTACGGACCCGAGCAGTTCTTC. Residues: CASSLAVYGPEQFF.

The rearrangement uses TRBV4-1 and TRBJ1-4, with 8 bases aligning to TRBD1. After removal of 1 base from V and 7 bases from J, the junction contained 8 bases not matched to a gene. The V gene's germline CDR1 is MGHRA and CDR2 YSYEKL. The CDR3 is 16 amino acids. CDR3 protein: CASSQVFGGTGEKLFF. CDR3 nucleotides: TGCGCCAGCAGCCAAGTCTTTGGGGGGACAGGTGAAAAACTGTTTTTT.